This is a list of T cell receptor beta chains from one sample in a study of cytotoxic CD8 clonotypes in ibrutinib-treated CLL. Some clones are missing from TCRdb's copy, which holds only in-frame ones; the method was immunoSEQ multiplex PCR. The table lists about 130,000 clones, around three quarters of them singletons. The specimen comprised PBMCs, sampled after 12 months of ibrutinib treatment. These receptors all come from a human donor with chronic lymphocytic leukemia. CDR3s include the opening cysteine and the closing phenylalanine or tryptophan. Each record gives: clone size, V gene, D gene, J gene, CDR3 DNA, CDR3 protein. The D gene is left open where the match is weak. The size of a clone is reported for some rows only, either as once, few or many, or as a class for expanded clones.

-	TRBV29-1	TRBD1	TRBJ2-3	TGCAGCGTTGAGGGACAGGGGGCACAGCGGGCCCCAGATACGCAGTATTTT	CSVEGQGAQRAPDTQYF
-	TRBV27	-	TRBJ1-4	TGTGCCAGCAGTTTGGTAGAGGGTCGTCATGAAAAACTGTTTTTT	CASSLVEGRHEKLFF
-	TRBV9	-	TRBJ2-7	TGTGCCAGCAGCGTAGGCGCGACAGGTTCATACGAGCAGTACTTC	CASSVGATGSYEQYF
-	TRBV18	-	TRBJ2-7	TGTGCCAGCTCTAGAGGGGGTTCCTACGAGCAGTACTTC	CASSRGGSYEQYF
-	TRBV10-3	-	TRBJ1-5	TGTGCCATCAGTGAGGGACTCTTAGATCAGCCCCAGCATTTT	CAISEGLLDQPQHF
-	TRBV5-1	TRBD1	TRBJ1-1	TGCGCCAGCAGACGAACGGACAGGGGGAACACTGAAGCTTTCTTT	CASRRTDRGNTEAFF
-	TRBV27	TRBD1	TRBJ2-7	TGTGCCAGCAGTTTTGGCCGACAGGGGGTATCGTACGAGCAGTACTTC	CASSFGRQGVSYEQYF
few	TRBV7-6	-	TRBJ1-1	TGTGCCAGCAGCTTAGCCCCAGGATGGGACACTGAAGCTTTCTTT	CASSLAPGWDTEAFF
-	TRBV5-1	TRBD2	TRBJ2-2	TGCGCCAGCAGCCCTGGGACTAGCTACATTCTACCGAGGGAGCTGTTTTTT	CASSPGTSYILPRELFF
few	TRBV5-4	-	TRBJ1-2	TGTGCCAGCAGCTTAGGAGGCAGGGCCTATGGCTACACCTTC	CASSLGGRAYGYTF
-	TRBV7-2	TRBD1	TRBJ2-7	TGTGCCAGCAGCTACACGGGACAGACCTACGAGCAGTACTTC	CASSYTGQTYEQYF
-	TRBV5-4	-	TRBJ2-7	TGTGCCAGCAGCTTGGGGCAGGGGTTTCAGTACGAGCAGTACTTC	CASSLGQGFQYEQYF
once	TRBV7-9	-	TRBJ1-1	TGTGCCAGCAGCTTAGGTTGGCCGCAGAAGGTGAACACTGAAGCTTTCTTT	CASSLGWPQKVNTEAFF